Included here is one T cell receptor (beta chain) sequence, with context. Its specificity is not known. This sample is drawn from a study of T cells after yellow fever vaccination. Study-wide background: SMART-Seq v4 Ultra Low Input prepared libraries from low-cell fractions.

CDR1 is DFQATT and CDR2 is SNEGSKA in the germline V gene (reference sequence). Losses at the gene ends were 5 bases for V and 7 bases for J; bases not matched to a gene: 3. This CDR3 is 11 amino acids long. Conversion of TCR transcripts into cDNA relied on 5'RACE template switching, which added a universal primer site and UMIs. TCRdb analysed the 5' RACE reads with MiXCR anew, one entry per CDR3 protein. The table lists a few hundred thousand distinct CDR3 sequences, around 4.1% of them singletons. The study, taken as a whole, reports: Subsequent booster samples again held most clones from primary vaccination (roughly 95% CD4, 85% to 90% CD8). Abundant bulk-derived clonotypes could contaminate FACS-sorted repertoires.

The chain joins TRBV20-1 to TRBJ1-2; 8 bases line up with TRBD1. Sequenced material: PBMCs, taken 5 days after the yellow fever booster vaccination. The receptor was derived from a man between 18 and 35 years old who received the YFV17D yellow fever vaccine. CDR3 sequence: CSAEDRAGYTF. The CDR3 bases are TGCAGTGCTGAGGACAGGGCTGGCTACACCTTC.